Included here is one T cell receptor beta chain sequence, with context. CDR1 is LNHNV and CDR2 is YYDKDF in the germline V gene (reference sequence). This CDR3 region has 13 residues. Trimming took 0 bases from V and 14 from J; bases not matched to a gene: 5. The sample comes from a study of cytomegalovirus exposure and HLA in healthy donors. With 60 Vbeta and 13 Jbeta primers, the PCR was carried out. TCRdb's copy holds only in-frame clones and misses some; the assay was immunoSEQ multiplex PCR. The repertoire holds approximately 240,000 clones, with about 81% as singletons. This chain connects TRBV15 to TRBJ2-1; 9 nucleotides line up with TRBD2. Sequenced sample: PBMCs. This sequence originates from a woman aged 40-49 years in good health and CMV-seropositive. This CDR3 is CATSRDGREGEFF. The DNA of the CDR3 is TGTGCCACCAGCAGAGATGGGCGGGAGGGCGAGTTCTTC.